Sequencing of this T cell receptor beta chain was carried out in a study of blood T cells in healthy people across ages. Trimming left V 5 bases short and J 7 bases short, with 24 bases between. Germline lookup yields CDR1 DFQATT and CDR2 SNEGSKA (reference sequence). This CDR3 has 16 amino acids. Next came a second PCR, run for about 6 to 12 cycles, which used a sample-barcoded 5' primer along with a J-beta primer mix. There were at least 2.5 million CDR3-containing paired-end reads obtained from each sample. One entry per CDR3 protein results from TCRdb running MiXCR on the 5' RACE reads. Of about 1,400,000 distinct CDR3 sequences listed, approximately 38% are singletons.

V usage is TRBV20-1 and J usage is TRBJ2-4; possibly TRBD2 for D (6 bases). Material: blood. This TCR derives from a woman aged 18-29 years in good health. CDR3 bases: TGCAGTGCTCCCAGTTATAGCGGCCCAATGAAGAACATTCAGTACTTC. Its translation: CSAPSYSGPMKNIQYF.